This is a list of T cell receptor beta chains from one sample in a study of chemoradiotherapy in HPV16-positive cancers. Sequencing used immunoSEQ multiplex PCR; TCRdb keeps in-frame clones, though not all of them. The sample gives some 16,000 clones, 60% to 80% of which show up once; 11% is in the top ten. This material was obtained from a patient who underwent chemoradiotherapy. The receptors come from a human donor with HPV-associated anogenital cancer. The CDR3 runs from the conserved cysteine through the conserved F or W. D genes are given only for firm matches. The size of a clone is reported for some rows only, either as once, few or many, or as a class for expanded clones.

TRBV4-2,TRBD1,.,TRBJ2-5,CASSQAGQKEETQYF,TGTGCCAGCAGCCAAGCGGGACAGAAAGAAGAGACCCAGTACTTC
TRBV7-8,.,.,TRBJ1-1,CASSSRTGNTEAFF,TGTGCCAGCAGCTCAAGGACGGGTAACACTGAAGCTTTCTTT
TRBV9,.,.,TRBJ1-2,CASSVESDAYGYTF,TGTGCCAGCAGCGTAGAATCCGATGCCTATGGCTACACCTTC
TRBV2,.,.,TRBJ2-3,CASADSFSTDTQYF,TGTGCCAGCGCGGACAGTTTCAGCACAGATACGCAGTATTTT
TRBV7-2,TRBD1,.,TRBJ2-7,CASSLGHRQGAMDEQYF,TGTGCCAGCAGCTTAGGTCATCGTCAGGGGGCTATGGACGAGCAGTACTTC
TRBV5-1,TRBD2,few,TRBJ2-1,CASSFRPSGVDEQFF,TGCGCCAGCAGCTTTCGGCCTAGCGGGGTAGATGAGCAGTTCTTC
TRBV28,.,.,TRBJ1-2,CASSLRDTEGLNYGYTF,TGTGCCAGCAGTTTAAGGGACACCGAAGGTCTTAACTATGGCTACACCTTC
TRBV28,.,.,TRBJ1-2,CAIVASGLGFHTF,TGTGCCATAGTCGCTTCGGGGCTAGGGTTTCACACCTTC
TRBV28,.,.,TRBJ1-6,CASSSPGHYNSPLHF,TGTGCCAGCTCAAGTCCGGGACACTATAATTCACCCCTCCACTTT
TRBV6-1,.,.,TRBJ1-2,CASSRQAYGYTF,TGTGCCAGCAGTCGGCAGGCCTATGGCTACACCTTC
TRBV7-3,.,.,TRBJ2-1,CASSPLEGGGQFF,TGTGCCAGCAGCCCCCTTGAGGGGGGCGGGCAGTTCTTC
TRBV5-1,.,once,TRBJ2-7,CASSLDLLQTYEQYF,TGCGCCAGCAGCTTGGACTTACTTCAGACCTACGAGCAGTACTTC
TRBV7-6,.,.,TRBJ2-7,CASSYGDGGPYEQYF,TGTGCCAGCAGCTATGGCGACGGCGGGCCCTACGAGCAGTACTTC
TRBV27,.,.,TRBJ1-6,CATRLLDRRGSPLHF,TGTGCCACCCGACTCTTGGATCGACGCGGTTCACCCCTCCACTTT
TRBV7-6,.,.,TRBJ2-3,CASSLKLADTQYF,TGTGCCAGCAGCTTAAAACTGGCAGATACGCAGTATTTT
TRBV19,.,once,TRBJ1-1,CASKVGSRNTEAFF,TGTGCCAGTAAGGTGGGGTCGAGGAACACTGAAGCTTTCTTT
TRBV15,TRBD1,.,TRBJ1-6,CATSRFNRGPNSPLHF,TGTGCCACCAGCAGATTTAACAGGGGACCTAATTCACCCCTCCACTTT
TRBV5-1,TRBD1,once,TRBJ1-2,CASSSGTADMSAGYTF,TGCGCCAGCAGCTCCGGGACAGCGGATATGTCTGCGGGCTACACCTTC
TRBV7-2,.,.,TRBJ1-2,CASSFRTGNYGYTF,TGTGCCAGCAGCTTCAGGACGGGGAACTATGGCTACACCTTC
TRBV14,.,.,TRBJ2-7,CASSRTPGRLGEQYF,TGTGCCAGCAGTCGTACCCCTGGTCGTCTAGGGGAGCAGTACTTC
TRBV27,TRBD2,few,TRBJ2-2,CASSLTSGGGELFF,TGTGCCAGCAGCCTGACTAGCGGGGGAGGGGAGCTGTTTTTT
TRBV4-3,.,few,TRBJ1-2,CASSQVVGSNYGYTF,TGCGCCAGCAGCCAAGTAGTAGGTTCCAACTATGGCTACACCTTC
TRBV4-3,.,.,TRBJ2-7,CASSQDKGYEQYF,TGCGCCAGCAGCCAAGACAAGGGATACGAGCAGTACTTC
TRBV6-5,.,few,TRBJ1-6,CASSLQGSSPLHF,TGTGCCAGCAGTTTACAGGGCAGCTCACCCCTCCACTTT
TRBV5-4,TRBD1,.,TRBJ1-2,CASSPGTGEDNYGYTF,TGTGCCAGCAGCCCGGGGACAGGGGAAGATAACTATGGCTACACCTTC
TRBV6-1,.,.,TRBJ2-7,CASRGEGAFEQYF,TGTGCCAGCAGAGGGGAGGGGGCCTTCGAGCAGTACTTC
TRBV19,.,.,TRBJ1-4,CASSALKDSYEKLFF,TGTGCCAGTAGTGCTTTGAAGGACAGCTATGAAAAACTGTTTTTT
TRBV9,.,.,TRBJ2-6,CASSSNLGRANVLTF,TGTGCCAGCAGCTCCAATTTAGGGAGGGCCAACGTCCTGACTTTC
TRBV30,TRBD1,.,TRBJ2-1,CAWSGTGGGREQFF,TGTGCCTGGAGTGGGACAGGGGGCGGGCGGGAGCAGTTCTTC
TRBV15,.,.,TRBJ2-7,CATSRGSGRSYEQYF,TGTGCCACCAGCAGAGGTTCGGGGCGATCCTACGAGCAGTACTTC
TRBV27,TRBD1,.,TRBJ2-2,CASSFGDRDTGELFF,TGTGCCAGCAGTTTCGGGGACAGGGACACCGGGGAGCTGTTTTTT
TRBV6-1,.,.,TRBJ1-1,CASSSDLWRNTEAFF,TGTGCCAGCAGTTCGGATCTTTGGCGGAACACTGAAGCTTTCTTT